The present T cell receptor (beta chain) was sequenced within a study of T cell clonotyping in hematopoietic cell transplantation. The study's findings and limits: No sorting was done, leaving CD4 and CD8 contributions mixed. Higher Inverse Simpson Index values in graft donor and pretransplant recipient predicted broader posttransplant TCR diversity.

This CDR3 is built from 15 residues. The junction had 5 bases not matched to a gene; V was cut back by 4 bases and J by 1 base. Germline V gene lookup returns CDR1 SGHRS and CDR2 YFSETQ. For this clone: Its antigen is not identified.

Time point described: recipient sample about 28 days before transplant, after cytoreduction. Recipients were bled about 28 days pretransplant and at posttransplant days 30, 100, 180. Libraries were prepared by immunoSEQ multiplex PCR; TCRdb keeps only in-frame clonotypes and omits some of them. Found here are about 49,000 clones, over 75% of them singletons; the top ten hold 5.9%. This chain uses TRBV5-1 with TRBJ2-1, with 7 bases fitting TRBD2. The input for sequencing was peripheral blood mononuclear cells, taken before stem cell transplant. The TCR was taken from a man aged 55 to 69 with biphenotypic leukemia. Some clones in this sample may be carry-over from other donors' samples. CDR3 sequence (DNA): TGCGCCAGCAGCCCGGGGGGAGGGTCCTACAATGAGCAGTTCTTC. This translates into CASSPGGGSYNEQFF.